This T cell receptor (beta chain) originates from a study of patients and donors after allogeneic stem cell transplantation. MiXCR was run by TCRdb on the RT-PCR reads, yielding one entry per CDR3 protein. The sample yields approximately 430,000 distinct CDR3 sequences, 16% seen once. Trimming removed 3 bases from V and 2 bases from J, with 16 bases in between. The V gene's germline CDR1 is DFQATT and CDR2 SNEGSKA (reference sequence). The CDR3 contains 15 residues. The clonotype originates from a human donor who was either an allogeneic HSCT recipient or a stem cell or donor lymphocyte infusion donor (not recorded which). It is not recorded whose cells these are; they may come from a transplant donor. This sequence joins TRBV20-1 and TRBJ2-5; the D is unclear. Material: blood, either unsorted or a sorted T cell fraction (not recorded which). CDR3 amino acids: CSASPLGSRQETQYF. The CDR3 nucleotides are TGCAGTGCTAGCCCCTTGGGGTCTAGGCAAGAGACCCAGTACTTC.